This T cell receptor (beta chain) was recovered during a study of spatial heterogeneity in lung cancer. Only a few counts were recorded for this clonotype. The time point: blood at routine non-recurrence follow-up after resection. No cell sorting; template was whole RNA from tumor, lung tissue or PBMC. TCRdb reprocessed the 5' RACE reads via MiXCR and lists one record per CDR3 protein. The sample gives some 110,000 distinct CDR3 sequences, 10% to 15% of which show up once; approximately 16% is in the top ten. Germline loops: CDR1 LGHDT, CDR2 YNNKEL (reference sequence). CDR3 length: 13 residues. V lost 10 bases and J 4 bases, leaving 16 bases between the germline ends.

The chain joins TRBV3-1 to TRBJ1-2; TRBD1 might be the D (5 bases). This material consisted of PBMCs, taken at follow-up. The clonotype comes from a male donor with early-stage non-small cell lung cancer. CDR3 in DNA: TGTGCCACCTCTCAAGAGGGGACCTATGGCTACACCTTC. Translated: CATSQEGTYGYTF.